Here is one T cell receptor beta chain with its context. The antigen remains unidentified. The source of the sample is a study of cytomegalovirus exposure and HLA in healthy donors. The germline V gene encodes CDR1 MGHRA and CDR2 YSYEKL. The CDR3 length is 15 residues. V gave up 1 base and J gave up 4 bases, with 11 bases separating them. Researchers ran the PCR with 60 Vbeta and 13 Jbeta primers. The repertoire was sequenced with immunoSEQ multiplex PCR; TCRdb's copy has only in-frame clones and lacks some. The sample shows approximately 220,000 clones, 75% to 90% of them seen only once. Overall study findings and caveats: Judged likely to be a sequencing artifact was a cluster of highly shared sequence variants.

This chain connects TRBV4-1 to TRBJ1-3; D might be TRBD1 (6 bases). The sequencing input was PBMCs. This sequence originates from a boy aged 2 to 10 in good health and CMV-seronegative. The CDR3 spells CASSQGKGGGNTIYF. CDR3 coding DNA: TGCGCCAGCAGCCAAGGGAAGGGGGGGGGAAACACCATATATTTT.